This T cell receptor beta chain was obtained from a study of siplizumab effects on memory and regulatory T cells. Germline CDR1 and CDR2: ENHRY and SYGVKD. Trimming removed 2 bases at V and 3 bases at J, with 16 bases between. The CDR3 is made up of 16 amino acids. Libraries were prepared by immunoSEQ multiplex PCR; TCRdb keeps only in-frame clonotypes and omits some of them. The data hold approximately 100,000 clones, with over 90% observed a single time. Notes on the study in general: Naive T cells appeared more diverse than memory cells and seemed to be major alloresponse contributors.

Note on this clone: Its antigen is as yet unknown.

This chain joins TRBV10-3 and TRBJ1-1; D is undetermined. The clonotype originates from a human donor in good health. Sequencing was done on a sample of Tregs sorted from blood. The CDR3: CAISEPIWGRDTEAFF. For the CDR3, the DNA is TGTGCCATCAGTGAGCCCATATGGGGAAGGGACACTGAAGCTTTCTTT.